The rows below give T cell receptor beta chains drawn from one sample of a study of PD-1 blockade in mismatch repair-deficient tumors. Assay: immunoSEQ multiplex PCR; the TCRdb copy retains only in-frame clones and omits some. The sample carries over 30,000 clones, less than 90% recorded once. Sequenced here: PBMCs, sampled less than 7 weeks after starting pembrolizumab. The receptors originated from an adult with mismatch repair-deficient cancer. The CDR3 runs from the conserved cysteine through the conserved F or W. The D gene is left open where the match is weak. Not every row has a clone size; where given, it reads once, few, many or a size class.

clone_size | j_call | d_call | v_call | cdr3_length | cdr3_aa | cdr3_nt
NA | TRBJ1-2 | NA | TRBV11-2 | 14 | CASSSNRQSYGYTF | TGTGCCAGCAGCTCCAACAGACAGTCCTATGGCTACACCTTC
NA | TRBJ1-2 | TRBD1 | TRBV4-2 | 13 | CASSPLDRAGYTF | TGTGCCAGCAGCCCCCTGGACAGGGCCGGCTACACCTTC
few | TRBJ2-7 | NA | TRBV5-1 | 14 | CASSLYAGTYEQYF | TGCGCCAGCAGCTTGTATGCGGGGACCTACGAGCAGTACTTC
NA | TRBJ1-5 | TRBD1 | TRBV15 | 16 | CATSRDWTGADQPQHF | TGTGCCACCAGCAGAGATTGGACAGGGGCGGATCAGCCCCAGCATTTT
once | TRBJ2-2 | NA | TRBV6-5 | 15 | CASSPLRGSTGELFF | TGTGCCAGCAGTCCCCTGCGGGGAAGCACCGGGGAGCTGTTTTTT
NA | TRBJ2-7 | NA | TRBV28 | 15 | CASSFQGPLLYEQYF | TGTGCCAGCAGTTTTCAGGGTCCCCTCTTGTACGAGCAGTACTTC
NA | TRBJ2-1 | TRBD2 | TRBV11-2 | 15 | CASSSGTTFYNEQFF | TGTGCCAGCAGCTCCGGGACTACTTTTTACAATGAGCAGTTCTTC
once | TRBJ2-1 | TRBD2 | TRBV30 | 14 | CAWKGGRANNEQFF | TGTGCCTGGAAGGGCGGGAGGGCGAACAATGAGCAGTTCTTC
NA | TRBJ2-1 | NA | TRBV6-5 | 12 | CASSYSGGEQFF | TGTGCCAGCAGTTACTCAGGGGGTGAGCAGTTCTTC
NA | TRBJ1-2 | NA | TRBV28 | 17 | CASSPTLKGGTNYGYTF | TGTGCCAGCAGTCCGACGTTGAAGGGAGGGACTAACTATGGCTACACCTTC
NA | TRBJ2-3 | TRBD1 | TRBV7-9 | 16 | CASSYDGTARTDTQYF | TGTGCCAGCAGCTACGATGGGACAGCCCGCACAGATACGCAGTATTTT
NA | TRBJ1-1 | TRBD1 | TRBV28 | 15 | CASSSPGTGSMEAFF | TGTGCCAGCAGTTCGCCCGGGACAGGGTCCATGGAAGCTTTCTTT
NA | TRBJ2-1 | TRBD2 | TRBV27 | 14 | CASSFLAGKNEQFF | TGTGCCAGCAGTTTCCTAGCGGGGAAGAATGAGCAGTTCTTC